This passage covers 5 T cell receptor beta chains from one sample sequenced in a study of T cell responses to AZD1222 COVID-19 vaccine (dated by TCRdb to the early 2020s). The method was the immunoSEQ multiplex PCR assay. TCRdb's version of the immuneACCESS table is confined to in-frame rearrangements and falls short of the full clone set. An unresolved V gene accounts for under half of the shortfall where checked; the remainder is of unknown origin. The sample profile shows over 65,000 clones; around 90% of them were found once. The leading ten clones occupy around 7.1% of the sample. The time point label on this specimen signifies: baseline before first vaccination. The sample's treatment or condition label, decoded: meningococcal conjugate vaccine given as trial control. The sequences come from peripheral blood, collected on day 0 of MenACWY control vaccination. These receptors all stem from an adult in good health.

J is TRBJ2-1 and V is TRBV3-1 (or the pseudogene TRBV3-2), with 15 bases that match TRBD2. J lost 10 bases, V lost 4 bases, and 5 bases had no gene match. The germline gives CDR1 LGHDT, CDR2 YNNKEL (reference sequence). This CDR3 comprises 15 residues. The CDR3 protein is CASSRTSGGAGEQFF. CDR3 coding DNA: TGTGCCAGCAGCCGGACTAGCGGGGGGGCGGGAGAGCAGTTCTTC.

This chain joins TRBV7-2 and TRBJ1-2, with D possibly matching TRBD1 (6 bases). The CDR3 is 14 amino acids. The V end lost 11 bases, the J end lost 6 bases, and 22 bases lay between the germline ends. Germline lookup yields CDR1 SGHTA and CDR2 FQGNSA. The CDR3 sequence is CASRAGGLVDGYTF. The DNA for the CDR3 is TGTGCCTCGAGGGCGGGGGGCCTAGTGGATGGCTACACCTTC.

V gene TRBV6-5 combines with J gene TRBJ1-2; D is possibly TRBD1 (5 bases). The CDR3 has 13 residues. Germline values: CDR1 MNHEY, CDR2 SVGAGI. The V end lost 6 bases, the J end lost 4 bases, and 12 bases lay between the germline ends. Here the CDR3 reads CASRGPGSYGYTF. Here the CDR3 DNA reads TGTGCCAGCAGGGGACCAGGGAGCTATGGCTACACCTTC.

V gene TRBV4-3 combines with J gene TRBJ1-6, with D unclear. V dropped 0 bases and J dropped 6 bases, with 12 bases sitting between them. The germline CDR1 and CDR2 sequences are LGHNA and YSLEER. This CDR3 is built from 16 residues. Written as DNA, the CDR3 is TGCGCCAGCAGCCAAGAGAGAGGGATCAGTAATTCACCCCTCCACTTT. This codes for CASSQERGISNSPLHF.

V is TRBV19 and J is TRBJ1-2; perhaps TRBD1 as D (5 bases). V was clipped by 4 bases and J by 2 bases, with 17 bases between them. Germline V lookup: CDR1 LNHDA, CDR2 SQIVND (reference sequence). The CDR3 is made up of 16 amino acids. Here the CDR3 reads CASSTAGINQNYGYTF. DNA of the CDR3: TGTGCCAGTAGTACCGCAGGGATAAACCAGAACTATGGCTACACCTTC.